Reported below is one TCR beta chain. The antigen is not known. The germline V gene has CDR1 DFQATT and CDR2 SNEGSKA (reference sequence). Trimming at V came to 5 bases and at J to 3 bases, leaving 11 bases not matched to a gene. The CDR3 loop spans 16 amino acids. The sample is drawn from a study of T-cell reconstitution after alpha-beta-depleted transplantation in children. Broader study findings: Once a year had passed after transplant, T-cell counts and diversity came mostly from newly produced T cells.

Unique molecular identifiers featured in how the TCRbeta library was prepared. TCRdb independently ran MiXCR on the PCR reads; one entry per CDR3 protein. The sample contains a few hundred thousand distinct CDR3 sequences, 20% to 30% of which appear only once. This sample comprised PBMCs, mostly from graft donor cells, obtained 360 days after TCRalphabeta/CD19-depleted stem cell transplant. The chain recombines TRBV20-1 with TRBJ2-3, with 10 bases identical to TRBD2. The TCR comes from a female patient younger than 10 who had a stem cell transplant for congenital amegakaryocytic thrombocytopenia, so the T cells may come from the graft donor. The CDR3 region is CSAVLRLAGKTDTQYF. The CDR3 DNA is TGCAGTGCTGTCCTCAGACTAGCGGGTAAAACAGATACGCAGTATTTT.